This T cell receptor (beta chain) was sequenced during a study of cytomegalovirus exposure and HLA in healthy donors. This clone came up once. Its target is unknown. Study results and caveats: In vitro testing confirmed three CMV-associated chains as specific for CMV antigens. Cytomegalovirus-associated status was assigned to about 150 TCR beta chains.

Germline V gene sequence: CDR1 SQVTM, CDR2 ANQGSEA. CDR3 length equals 14 residues. J gave up 2 bases and V 7 bases, and 10 bases lay outside the gene matches. Using immunoSEQ multiplex PCR, the repertoire was profiled, and TCRdb retains in-frame clones only, with some absent. The sample shows 190,000 or so clones, roughly 80% of them seen only once. Sample: PBMCs. The chain links TRBV29-1 to TRBJ2-7, with 8 bases matching TRBD1. This TCR was recovered from a woman aged 18-29 years in good health and CMV-seropositive. This CDR3 is CSGKDRASPYEQYF. The CDR3 region has the DNA TGCAGCGGGAAGGACAGGGCTAGTCCCTACGAGCAGTACTTC.